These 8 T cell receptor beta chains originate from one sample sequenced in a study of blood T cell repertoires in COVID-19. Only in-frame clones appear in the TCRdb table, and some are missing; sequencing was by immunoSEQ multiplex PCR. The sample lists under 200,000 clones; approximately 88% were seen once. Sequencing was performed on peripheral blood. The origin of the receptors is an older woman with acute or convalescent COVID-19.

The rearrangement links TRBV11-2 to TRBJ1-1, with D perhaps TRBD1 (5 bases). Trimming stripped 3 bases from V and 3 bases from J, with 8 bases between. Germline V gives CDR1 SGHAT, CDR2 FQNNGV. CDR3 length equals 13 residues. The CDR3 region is CASSLVGDTEAFF. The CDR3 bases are TGTGCCAGCAGCTTGGTAGGGGACACTGAAGCTTTCTTT.

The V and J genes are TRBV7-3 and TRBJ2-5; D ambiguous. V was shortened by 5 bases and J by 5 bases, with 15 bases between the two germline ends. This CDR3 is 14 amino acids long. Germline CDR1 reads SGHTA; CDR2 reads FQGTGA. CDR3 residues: CASSADPTEETQYF. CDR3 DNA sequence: TGTGCCAGCAGCGCAGACCCGACGGAGGAGACCCAGTACTTC.

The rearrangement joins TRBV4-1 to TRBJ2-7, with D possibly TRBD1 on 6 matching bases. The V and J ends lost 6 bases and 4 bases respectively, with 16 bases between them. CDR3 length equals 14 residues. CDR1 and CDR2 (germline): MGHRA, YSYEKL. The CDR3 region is CASSHRDTDYEQYF. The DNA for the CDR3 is TGCGCCAGCAGTCACCGGGACACTGATTACGAGCAGTACTTC.

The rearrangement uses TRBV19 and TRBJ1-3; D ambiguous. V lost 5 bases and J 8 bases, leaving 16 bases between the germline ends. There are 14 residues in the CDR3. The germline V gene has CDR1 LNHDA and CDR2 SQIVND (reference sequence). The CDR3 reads CASSRILTLDTIYF. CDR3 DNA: TGTGCCAGTAGTCGAATCCTAACTCTAGACACCATATATTTT.

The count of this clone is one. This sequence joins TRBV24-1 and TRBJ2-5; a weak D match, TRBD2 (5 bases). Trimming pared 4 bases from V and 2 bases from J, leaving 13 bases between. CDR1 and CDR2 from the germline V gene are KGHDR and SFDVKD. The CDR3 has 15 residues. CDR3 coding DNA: TGTGCCACCAGTGACCCGCGGGCCAGACAAGAGACCCAGTACTTC. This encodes CATSDPRARQETQYF.

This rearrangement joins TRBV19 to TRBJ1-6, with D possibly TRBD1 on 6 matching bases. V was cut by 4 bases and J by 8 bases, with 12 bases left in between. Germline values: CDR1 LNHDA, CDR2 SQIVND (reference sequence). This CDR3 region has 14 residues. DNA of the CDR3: TGTGCCAGTAGTAGCGGACAGTTGGATTCACCCCTCCACTTT. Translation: CASSSGQLDSPLHF.

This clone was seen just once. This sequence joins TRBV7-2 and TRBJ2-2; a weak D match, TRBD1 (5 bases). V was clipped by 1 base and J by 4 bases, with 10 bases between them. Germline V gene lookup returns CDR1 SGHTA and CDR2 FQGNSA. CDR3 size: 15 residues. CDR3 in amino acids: CASSLEQGGTGELFF. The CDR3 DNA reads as TGTGCCAGCAGCTTAGAGCAGGGCGGCACCGGGGAGCTGTTTTTT.

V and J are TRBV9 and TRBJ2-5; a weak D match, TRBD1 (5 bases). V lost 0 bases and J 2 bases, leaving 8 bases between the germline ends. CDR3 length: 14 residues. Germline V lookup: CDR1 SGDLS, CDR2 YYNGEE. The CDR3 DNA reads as TGTGCCAGCAGCGTAGAAGGGGCTCAAGAGACCCAGTACTTC. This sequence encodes CASSVEGAQETQYF. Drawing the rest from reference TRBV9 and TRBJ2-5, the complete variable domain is DSGVTQTPKHLITATGQRVTLRCSPRSGDLSVYWYQQSLDQGLQFLIQYYNGEERAKGNILERFSAQQFPDLHSELNLSSLELGDSALYFCASSVEGAQETQYFGPGTRLLVL.